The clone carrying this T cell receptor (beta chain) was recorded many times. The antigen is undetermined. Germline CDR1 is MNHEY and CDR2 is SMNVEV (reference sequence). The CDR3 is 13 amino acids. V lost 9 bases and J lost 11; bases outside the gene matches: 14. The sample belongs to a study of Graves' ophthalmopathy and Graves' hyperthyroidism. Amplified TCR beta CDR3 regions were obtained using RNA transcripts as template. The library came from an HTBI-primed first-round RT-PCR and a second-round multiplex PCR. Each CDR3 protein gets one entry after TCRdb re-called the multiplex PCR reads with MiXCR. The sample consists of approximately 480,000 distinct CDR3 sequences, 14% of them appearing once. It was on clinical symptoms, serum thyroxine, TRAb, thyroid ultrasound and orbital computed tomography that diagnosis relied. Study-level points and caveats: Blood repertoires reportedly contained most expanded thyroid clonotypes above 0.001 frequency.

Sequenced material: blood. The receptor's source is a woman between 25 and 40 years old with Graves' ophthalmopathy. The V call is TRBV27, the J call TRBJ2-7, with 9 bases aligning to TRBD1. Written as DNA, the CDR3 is TGTGCCAGTCGAGGGACAGGGACGACCGAAGAGTACTTC. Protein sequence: CASRGTGTTEEYF.